This section outlines one T cell receptor beta chain sequence together with its context. Other DNA sequences in the sample encode the same CDR3. The sample belongs to a study of blood T cell repertoires in COVID-19. Study background: Sites in the United States, Italy and Spain provided acute and convalescent COVID-19 samples. T cells, B-cell-depleted T cells, or PBMCs supplied cDNA or gDNA.

Unmatched junction bases numbered 4, after V lost 4 bases and J lost 1 base. The CDR3 consists of 14 residues. The V gene's germline CDR1 is SGHRS and CDR2 YFSETQ. Per the original data handling: It was from reference gene primer amplification that nucleated cell counts were estimated. Measured with immunoSEQ multiplex PCR; TCRdb has only the in-frame clones, and not every one. That table is the source of V, J and clone size, and D and trimming were worked out from the DNA. The repertoire has a few hundred thousand clones, approximately 88% of them found once; the top ten carry 6.9%. Sequenced: peripheral blood. The sequence derives from a woman aged 25 to 39 who had recovered from COVID-19. The V and J genes are TRBV5-1 and TRBJ1-1, with 7 bases lining up with TRBD1. CDR3 DNA: TGCGCCAGCAGCCCAGGGACAGCGAACACTGAAGCTTTCTTT. It yields the protein CASSPGTANTEAFF.